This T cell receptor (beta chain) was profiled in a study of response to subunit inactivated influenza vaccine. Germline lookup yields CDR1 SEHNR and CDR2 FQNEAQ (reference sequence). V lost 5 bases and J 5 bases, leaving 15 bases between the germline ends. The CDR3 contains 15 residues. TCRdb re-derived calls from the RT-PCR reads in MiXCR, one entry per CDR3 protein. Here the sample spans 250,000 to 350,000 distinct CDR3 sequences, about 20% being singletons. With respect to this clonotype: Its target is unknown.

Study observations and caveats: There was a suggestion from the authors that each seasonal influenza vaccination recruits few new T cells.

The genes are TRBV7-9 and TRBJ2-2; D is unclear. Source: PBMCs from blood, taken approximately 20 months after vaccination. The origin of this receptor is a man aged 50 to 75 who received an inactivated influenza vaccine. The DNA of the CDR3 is TGTGCCAGCAGCCGTCGCCGTGTAGGGACCGGGGAGCTGTTTTTT. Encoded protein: CASSRRRVGTGELFF.